Listed below are T cell receptor beta chains from one sample, sequenced in a study of T cell repertoires in cytomegalovirus infection. TCRdb redid the calling of the reads with MiXCR, one entry per CDR3 protein. The sample lists 310,000 or so distinct CDR3 sequences; 17% were seen once. Material for sequencing was PBMCs. All receptors come from a human donor in good health (CMV status not recorded). Some clones in this sample may be carry-over from other donors' samples. The CDR3 runs from the conserved cysteine through the conserved F or W. Fields, in order: clone size, D gene, J gene, V gene, CDR3 protein, CDR3 DNA. The D gene is left open where the match is weak. Part of the rows lack a size; the others show once, few, many or a class for expanded clones.

>-|TRBD2|TRBJ2-2|TRBV4-2
CASRTSGDGELFF
TGTGCCAGCAGGACTAGCGGGGACGGGGAGCTGTTTTTT
>many|-|TRBJ2-2|TRBV7-2
CASSPTGYSNTGELFF
TGTGCCAGCAGCCCTACAGGGTATTCGAACACCGGGGAGCTGTTTTTT
>-|-|TRBJ2-1|TRBV20-1
CSARRGNKDEQFF
TGCAGTGCTAGACGGGGGAATAAGGATGAGCAGTTCTTC
>many|-|TRBJ1-6|TRBV10-3
CAISEQGNSPLHF
TGTGCCATCAGTGAGCAGGGAAATTCACCCCTCCACTTT
>-|-|TRBJ1-1|TRBV20-1
CSASRVPSTEAFF
TGCAGTGCTAGCAGGGTGCCGAGCACTGAAGCTTTCTTT
>-|-|TRBJ2-5|TRBV29-1
CSTDTVGETQYF
TGCAGCACCGACACGGTGGGAGAGACCCAGTACTTC
>-|-|TRBJ1-1|TRBV5-1
CASSNDGGRGTEAFF
TGCGCCAGCAGCAATGATGGAGGGAGAGGGACTGAAGCTTTCTTT
>-|-|TRBJ2-3|TRBV28
CASSFTTDTQYF
TGTGCCAGCAGTTTTACCACAGATACGCAGTATTTT
>few|-|TRBJ2-5|TRBV5-1
CASSYSRAKGETQYF
TGCGCCAGCAGCTATAGCAGGGCCAAGGGGGAGACCCAGTACTTC
>-|TRBD2|TRBJ2-1|TRBV5-4
CASSMVGLAGGEQFF
TGTGCCAGCAGCATGGTGGGACTAGCGGGGGGAGAGCAGTTCTTC
>many|TRBD1|TRBJ2-5|TRBV19
CASSKGQGRQETQYF
TGTGCCAGTAGTAAAGGACAGGGTCGGCAAGAGACCCAGTACTTC
>once|TRBD1|TRBJ2-2|TRBV5-1
CASSPDRAVTGELFF
TGCGCCAGCAGCCCGGACAGGGCGGTCACCGGGGAGCTGTTTTTT
>-|TRBD2|TRBJ2-1|TRBV7-7
CASSLNSGGANNEQFF
TGTGCTAGCAGCCTGAATAGCGGGGGGGCTAACAATGAGCAGTTCTTC
>many|-|TRBJ2-2|TRBV28
CASSPENTGELFF
TGTGCCAGCAGTCCTGAGAACACCGGGGAGCTGTTTTTT
>-|-|TRBJ2-7|TRBV6-2/TRBV6-3
CASSYLGVYEQYF
TGTGCCAGCAGTTACCTGGGAGTCTACGAGCAGTACTTC
>once|-|TRBJ1-1|TRBV20-1
CSAIDQVDTEAFF
TGCAGTGCTATAGATCAGGTAGACACTGAAGCTTTCTTT
>many|TRBD1|TRBJ2-7|TRBV6-5
CASSYSSTGAAYEQYF
TGTGCCAGCAGTTACTCTTCGACAGGGGCAGCCTACGAGCAGTACTTC
>-|TRBD1|TRBJ2-3|TRBV29-1
CSVETGTGPDTQYF
TGCAGCGTCGAGACAGGGACGGGTCCAGATACGCAGTATTTT
>few|-|TRBJ1-5|TRBV6-6
CASSGSQVSYSNQPQHF
TGTGCCAGCAGTGGTTCCCAGGTTTCATATAGCAATCAGCCCCAGCATTTT
>many|-|TRBJ2-7|TRBV28
CASSLPHRSYEQYF
TGTGCCAGCAGTTTACCCCATCGGTCCTACGAGCAGTACTTC
>many|TRBD1|TRBJ2-7|TRBV6-2/TRBV6-3
CASSPGTGRTYEQYF
TGTGCCAGCAGTCCCGGGACAGGGAGGACCTACGAGCAGTACTTC
>many|TRBD1|TRBJ2-7|TRBV15
CATSRGTGTSYEQYF
TGTGCCACCAGCAGAGGGACAGGGACCTCCTACGAGCAGTACTTC